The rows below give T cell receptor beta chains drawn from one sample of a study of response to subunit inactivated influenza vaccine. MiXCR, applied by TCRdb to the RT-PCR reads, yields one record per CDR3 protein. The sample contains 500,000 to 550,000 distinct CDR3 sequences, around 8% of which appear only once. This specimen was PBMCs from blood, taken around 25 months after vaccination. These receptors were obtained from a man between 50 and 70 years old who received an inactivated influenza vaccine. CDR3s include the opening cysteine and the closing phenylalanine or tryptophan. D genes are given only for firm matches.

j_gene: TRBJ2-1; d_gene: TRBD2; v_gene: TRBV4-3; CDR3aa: CASSRYPGTSPNEQFF
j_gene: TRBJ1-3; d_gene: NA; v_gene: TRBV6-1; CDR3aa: CASSEGYSGNTIYF
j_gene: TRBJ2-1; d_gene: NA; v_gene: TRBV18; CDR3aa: CASSEISSYNEQFF
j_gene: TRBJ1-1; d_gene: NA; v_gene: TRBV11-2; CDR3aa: CASSALPGGSTEAFF
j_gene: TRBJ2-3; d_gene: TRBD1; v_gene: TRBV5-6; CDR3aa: CASSFGTGNIRTQYF
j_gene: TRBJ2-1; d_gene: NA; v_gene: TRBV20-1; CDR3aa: CSAENYNEQFF
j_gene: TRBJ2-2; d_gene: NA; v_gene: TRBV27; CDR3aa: CASSISVTNTGELFF
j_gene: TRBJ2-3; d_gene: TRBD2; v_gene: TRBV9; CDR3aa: CASSEGTSGYTDTQYF
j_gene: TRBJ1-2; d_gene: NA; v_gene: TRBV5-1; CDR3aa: CASSLGTNYGYTF
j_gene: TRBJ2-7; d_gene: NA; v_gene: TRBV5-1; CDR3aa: CASSFGIASYEQYF
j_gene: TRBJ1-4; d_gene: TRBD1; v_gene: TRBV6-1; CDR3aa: CASSRGTGSNEKLFF
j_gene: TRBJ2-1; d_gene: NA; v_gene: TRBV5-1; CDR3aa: CASSPVASGGNEQFF
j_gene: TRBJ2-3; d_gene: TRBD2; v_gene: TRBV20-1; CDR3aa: CSAKSGRRTDTQYF
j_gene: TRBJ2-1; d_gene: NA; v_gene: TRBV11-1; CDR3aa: CASSLDTHFLNEQFF
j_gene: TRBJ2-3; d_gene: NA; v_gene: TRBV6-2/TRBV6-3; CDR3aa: CASSYSRLPSGTDTQYF
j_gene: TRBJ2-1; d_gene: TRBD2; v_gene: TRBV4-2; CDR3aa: CASSIGLAGHNEQFF
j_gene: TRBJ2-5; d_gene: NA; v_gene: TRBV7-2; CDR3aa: CASSPGHSGETQYF
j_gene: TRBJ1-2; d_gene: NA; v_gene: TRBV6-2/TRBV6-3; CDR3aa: CASSLLTGHRVGYGYTF
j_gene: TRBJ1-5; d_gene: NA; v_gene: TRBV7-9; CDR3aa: CASSPGVGDQPQHF
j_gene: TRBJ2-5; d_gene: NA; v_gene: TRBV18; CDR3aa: CASSPPEGVRETQYF
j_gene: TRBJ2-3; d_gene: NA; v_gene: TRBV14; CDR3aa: CASSQNFADTQYF
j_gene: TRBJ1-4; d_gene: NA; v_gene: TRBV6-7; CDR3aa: CASSSQGVNEKLFF
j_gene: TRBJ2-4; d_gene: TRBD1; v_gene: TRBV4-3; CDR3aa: CASSQDQGASKNIQYF
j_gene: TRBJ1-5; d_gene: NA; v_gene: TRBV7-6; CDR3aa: CASSLSPMRNQPQHF
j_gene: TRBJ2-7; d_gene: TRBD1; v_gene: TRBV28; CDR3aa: CASSLGQGREQYF
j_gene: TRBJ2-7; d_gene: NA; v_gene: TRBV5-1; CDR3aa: CARTGGLPTDYEQYF
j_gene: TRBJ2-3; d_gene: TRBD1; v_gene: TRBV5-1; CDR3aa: CASSRDRGTDTQYF
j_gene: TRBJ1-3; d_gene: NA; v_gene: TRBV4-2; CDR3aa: CASGTGLFSGNTIYF
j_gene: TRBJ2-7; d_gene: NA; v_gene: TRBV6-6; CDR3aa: CASSPGSYEQYF
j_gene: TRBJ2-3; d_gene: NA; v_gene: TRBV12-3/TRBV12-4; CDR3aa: CASSDGGRSTDTQYF
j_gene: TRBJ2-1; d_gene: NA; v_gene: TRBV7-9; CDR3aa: CASGDEKRNEQFF
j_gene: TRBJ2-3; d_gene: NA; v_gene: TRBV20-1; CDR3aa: CSAGLAQIFTDTQYF
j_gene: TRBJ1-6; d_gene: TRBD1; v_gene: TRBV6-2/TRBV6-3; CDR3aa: CASSYLTGPLHF
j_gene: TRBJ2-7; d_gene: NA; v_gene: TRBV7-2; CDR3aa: CASSPLWGSEQYF
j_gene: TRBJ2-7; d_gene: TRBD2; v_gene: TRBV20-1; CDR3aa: CSAISGRALYEQYF
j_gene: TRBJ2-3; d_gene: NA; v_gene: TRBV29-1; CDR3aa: CSVDTSQSQGDTQYF
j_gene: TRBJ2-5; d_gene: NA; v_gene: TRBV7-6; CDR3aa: CASSLERGSETQYF
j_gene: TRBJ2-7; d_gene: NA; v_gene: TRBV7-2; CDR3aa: CASSSGLQEQYF
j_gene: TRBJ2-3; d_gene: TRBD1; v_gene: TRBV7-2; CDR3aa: CATRTGLEDTQYF
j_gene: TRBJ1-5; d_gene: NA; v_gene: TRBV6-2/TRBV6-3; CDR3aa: CASSYGGGQPQHF
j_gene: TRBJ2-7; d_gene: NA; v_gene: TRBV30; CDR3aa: CAWSVGRTYEQYF
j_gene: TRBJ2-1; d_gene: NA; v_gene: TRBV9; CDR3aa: CASSPPRGYSYNEQFF
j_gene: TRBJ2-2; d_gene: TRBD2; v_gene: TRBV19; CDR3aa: CASSTEREYWTGELFF